Below are 20 T cell receptor beta chains sequenced from a single sample in a study of cytomegalovirus exposure and HLA in healthy donors (dated 2017 in TCRdb). The library was made by the immunoSEQ multiplex PCR assay. For the multiplex PCR, a mixture combining 60 forward primers for TCR Vbeta segments and 13 reverse primers for TCR Jbeta segments was used. Entries here come from immuneACCESS through TCRdb and include only in-frame sequences with V and J called. Some clones fail to appear in such tables; in the studies checked, an unresolved V gene covers under half of the shortfall, and the cause of the remainder is unknown. The sample table records some 250,000 clones; roughly 87% of these occur just once. The top ten clonotypes cover 5.4% of the sample. The sequenced sample was PBMCs. The receptors stem from a woman between 35 and 50 years old in good health and CMV-seropositive.

V is TRBV7-6 and J is TRBJ1-1; no definite D call. This CDR3 region has 15 residues. V shed 1 base and J shed 0 bases, with 9 bases lying between them. CDR1 and CDR2 from the germline V gene are SGHVS and FNYEAQ. CDR3 nucleotide sequence: TGTGCCAGCAGCTTAGGGAGTACTATGAACACTGAAGCTTTCTTT. It is translated as CASSLGSTMNTEAFF. Full variable domain (missing parts from reference TRBV7-6 and TRBJ1-1): GAGVSQSPRYKVTKRGQDVALRCDPISGHVSLYWYRQALGQGPEFLTYFNYEAQQDKSGLPNDRFSAERPEGSISTLTIQRTEQRDSAMYRCASSLGSTMNTEAFFGQGTRLTVV.

The CDR3 region is CASRSRTGFTEAFF. CDR3 nucleotides: TGTGCCAGCCGTAGCAGGACAGGGTTCACTGAAGCTTTCTTT. The genes are TRBV27 and TRBJ1-1; 8 bases match TRBD1. Germline lookup yields CDR1 MNHEY and CDR2 SMNVEV (reference sequence). The CDR3 spans 14 residues. V was pared by 8 bases and J by 4 bases, with 9 bases of the junction left unmatched.

V is TRBV2 and J is TRBJ2-7, with D hard to call. Trimming took off 6 bases at V and 0 bases at J, with 6 bases between the two ends. The CDR3 spans 12 residues. Germline V lookup: CDR1 SNHLY, CDR2 FYNNEI. The CDR3 region is CASRTSSYEQYF. The CDR3 coding sequence is TGTGCCAGCAGAACCAGCTCCTACGAGCAGTACTTC.

The rearrangement links TRBV19 to TRBJ2-7; 11 nucleotides line up with TRBD2. Germline V gene data show CDR1 as LNHDA and CDR2 as SQIVND (reference sequence). The CDR3 runs to 15 residues. With V trimmed by 8 bases and J by 4 bases, 10 bases remained unmatched. CDR3 region: CASSLETSGSYEQYF. The CDR3 nucleotides are TGTGCCAGTTCCTTAGAAACTAGCGGGAGTTACGAGCAGTACTTC.

The CDR3 bases are TGTGCCAGCAGCCCGGCCGTGGGGCGTAGAACAGGCTACACCTTC. Its protein is CASSPAVGRRTGYTF. This chain uses TRBV7-3 with TRBJ1-2; D possibly corresponds to TRBD1 (5 bases). V dropped 5 bases and J dropped 8 bases, with 21 bases sitting between them. The CDR3 has 15 amino acids. CDR1 is SGHTA and CDR2 is FQGTGA in the germline V gene.

V is TRBV19 and J is TRBJ1-5; possibly TRBD1 for D (5 bases). The CDR3 has 15 residues. Trimming took 6 bases from V and 1 from J, leaving 13 bases between them. From germline, CDR1 is LNHDA and CDR2 SQIVND (reference sequence). CDR3 in amino acids: CASRDAGVSNQPQHF. The CDR3 coding sequence is TGTGCCAGTAGGGACGCGGGGGTAAGCAATCAGCCCCAGCATTTT.

V gene TRBV4-3 combines with J gene TRBJ2-1; 9 positions match TRBD1. The V and J ends lost 3 bases and 5 bases, in that order; junction bases with no gene match: 5. Germline lookup yields CDR1 LGHNA and CDR2 YSLEER. This CDR3 region has 15 residues. The DNA for the CDR3 is TGCGCCAGCAGCCACGGACAGGGGAGGAACAATGAGCAGTTCTTC. This codes for CASSHGQGRNNEQFF.

The rearrangement joins TRBV11-2 to TRBJ2-7; TRBD1 matches at 8 bases. The V gene end was trimmed by 3 bases and the J gene end by 3 bases; junction bases not matched to a gene: 10. The length of the CDR3 is 16 residues. Germline lookup yields CDR1 SGHAT and CDR2 FQNNGV. The CDR3 spells CASSFLQGALNYEQYF. The CDR3 nucleotides read TGTGCCAGCAGCTTCCTCCAGGGGGCGCTTAACTACGAGCAGTACTTC.

The rearrangement uses TRBV10-3 and TRBJ2-1; D gene unclear. Between the trimmed V and J ends, which lost 10 bases and 4 bases, there was a span of 8 bases. Germline CDR1 reads ENHRY; CDR2 reads SYGVKD. The CDR3 totals 11 residues. The CDR3 here is CATREYNEQFF. CDR3 sequence (DNA): TGTGCCACCCGAGAATACAATGAGCAGTTCTTC.

V usage is TRBV9 and J usage is TRBJ1-2; 9 bases are a match to TRBD1. The ends lost 0 bases at V and 7 bases at J; junction bases unmatched: 4. The germline CDR1 and CDR2 sequences are SGDLS and YYNGEE. The CDR3 sequence is 14 residues long. CDR3: CASSVAGTGIGYTF. The CDR3 DNA reads as TGTGCCAGCAGCGTAGCCGGGACAGGGATTGGCTACACCTTC. The full variable domain, its missing parts supplied by reference TRBV9 and TRBJ1-2, is DSGVTQTPKHLITATGQRVTLRCSPRSGDLSVYWYQQSLDQGLQFLIQYYNGEERAKGNILERFSAQQFPDLHSELNLSSLELGDSALYFCASSVAGTGIGYTFGSGTRLTVV.

The chain joins TRBV30 to TRBJ1-6, with D maybe TRBD1 (6 bases). V lost 7 bases and J 7 bases, leaving 14 bases between the germline ends. The CDR3 spans 13 residues. Germline CDR1 is GTSNPN and CDR2 is SVGIG (reference sequence). For the CDR3, the DNA is TGTGCCTTCCAGGACAGCAACAATTCACCCCTCCACTTT. Translation: CAFQDSNNSPLHF.

V and J are TRBV2 and TRBJ1-2; TRBD1 matches 7 bases. Trimming at V came to 4 bases and at J to 8 bases, leaving 4 bases not matched to a gene. Germline assignment: CDR1 SNHLY and CDR2 FYNNEI. The CDR3 is made up of 12 amino acids. The CDR3 DNA reads as TGTGCCAGCAGTGGAGGGGGCAGGGGCTACACCTTC. It translates to CASSGGGRGYTF.

This rearrangement joins TRBV5-1 to TRBJ1-1; 9 bases align to TRBD1. V lost 4 bases and J lost 0; bases outside the gene matches: 7. CDR3 length: 16 residues. The germline gives CDR1 SGHRS, CDR2 YFSETQ. The CDR3 reads CASSPMTGGLNTEAFF. In DNA form, the CDR3 reads TGCGCCAGCAGCCCAATGACAGGGGGACTGAACACTGAAGCTTTCTTT.

V usage is TRBV30 and J usage is TRBJ1-5; D not certain. This CDR3 spans 13 amino acids. V was trimmed by 1 base and J by 5 bases, leaving 9 bases between them. Germline assignment: CDR1 GTSNPN and CDR2 SVGIG (reference sequence). CDR3 coding DNA: TGTGCCTGGAGTGGAGGGAAATATCAGCCCCAGCATTTT. Protein product: CAWSGGKYQPQHF.

A single count supports this clone. The chain has TRBV18 and TRBJ2-7, with 12 bases aligning to TRBD2. The CDR3 is 17 amino acids. After removal of 4 bases from V and 1 base from J, the junction contained 8 bases not matched to a gene. Per germline, CDR1 KGHSH and CDR2 LQKENI. In nucleotides, the CDR3 is TGTGCCAGCTCACGGATTCCCGGGACTAGCGGGTCCTACGAGCAGTACTTC. Protein sequence: CASSRIPGTSGSYEQYF.

This chain connects TRBV4-2 to TRBJ2-7; 7 bases are a match to TRBD2. With V trimmed by 1 base and J by 4 bases, 7 bases remained unmatched. The CDR3 has 15 amino acids. Germline CDR1 is LGHNA and CDR2 is YNFKEQ. The CDR3 loop reads CASSQAWASGYEQYF. Written as DNA, the CDR3 is TGTGCCAGCAGCCAAGCTTGGGCTAGCGGATACGAGCAGTACTTC.

This clone was observed a single time. The V gene is TRBV5-1, the J gene TRBJ2-7; 8 nucleotides agree with TRBD2. CDR3 size: 14 residues. Germline V lookup: CDR1 SGHRS, CDR2 YFSETQ. Trimming cost V 4 bases and J 10 bases; bases outside gene matches: 13. CDR3 sequence: CASSEGLALGSQYF. CDR3 DNA: TGCGCCAGCAGCGAAGGACTAGCCCTAGGGTCCCAGTACTTC.

CDR3 in amino acids: CASSQDLDQGAAIGNTIYF. CDR3 bases: TGCGCCAGCAGCCAAGATTTAGATCAGGGGGCAGCGATCGGAAACACCATATATTTT. The J gene is TRBJ1-3, the V gene TRBV4-3, with 8 nucleotides matching TRBD1. The CDR3 totals 19 residues. Looked up from germline, CDR1 is LGHNA and CDR2 is YSLEER. V lost 0 bases, J lost 4 bases, and 14 bases stayed unmatched.

J is TRBJ2-3 and V is TRBV9, with 8 bases lining up with TRBD2. This CDR3 comprises 14 residues. Germline CDR1 and CDR2: SGDLS and YYNGEE. V was pared by 3 bases and J by 1 base, with 1 base of the junction left unmatched. CDR3 nucleotides: TGTGCCAGCAGCGCGCGGGGGGGCACAGATACGCAGTATTTT. Its translation is CASSARGGTDTQYF.

The chain carries TRBV30 and TRBJ2-2; TRBD2 matches at 7 bases. Germline V gives CDR1 GTSNPN, CDR2 SVGIG (reference sequence). With V trimmed by 1 base and J by 15 bases, 11 bases remained unmatched. The CDR3 runs to 13 residues. CDR3 nucleotides: TGTGCCTGGAGTGCTCTGACTAGCAGCCGAATGTTTTTT. Its protein is CAWSALTSSRMFF. The variable domain in full, completed from reference TRBV30 and TRBJ2-2, reads SQTIHQWPATLVQPVGSPLSLECTVEGTSNPNLYWYRQAAGRGLQLLFYSVGIGQISSEVPQNLSASRPQDRQFILSSKKLLLSDSGFYLCAWSALTSSRMFFGEGSRLTVL.